A selection of T cell receptor beta chains follows, all from one sample in a study of patients and donors after allogeneic stem cell transplantation. From the RT-PCR reads, TCRdb called clonotypes with MiXCR, one entry per CDR3 protein. The sample lists fewer than 500,000 distinct CDR3 sequences, 16% occurring once. Material: blood, either unsorted or a sorted T cell fraction (not recorded which). The source of these receptors is a human donor who was either an allogeneic HSCT recipient or a stem cell or donor lymphocyte infusion donor (not recorded which). It is not recorded whose cells these are; they may come from a transplant donor. Each CDR3 is given with its conserved first and last residue. D genes are given only for firm matches. The size entry is marked missing in some rows and otherwise reads once, few, many or a size class.

clone_size: NA; j_call: TRBJ2-7; v_call: TRBV29-1; d_call: NA; cdr3_nt: TGCAGCGAATTGACAGCGACCGAGCAGTACTTC; cdr3_aa: CSELTATEQYF
clone_size: NA; j_call: TRBJ2-7; v_call: TRBV10-3; d_call: NA; cdr3_nt: TGTGCCATCAGTGAGTCGCCCTACGAGCAGTACTTC; cdr3_aa: CAISESPYEQYF
clone_size: few; j_call: TRBJ1-2; v_call: TRBV4-1; d_call: NA; cdr3_nt: TGCGCCAGCAGCCAAGGGTCGTCCGACGGCTACACCTTC; cdr3_aa: CASSQGSSDGYTF
clone_size: NA; j_call: TRBJ1-2; v_call: TRBV6-1; d_call: NA; cdr3_nt: TGTGCCAGCAGGCTTACAGGGCCGGGCTACACCTTC; cdr3_aa: CASRLTGPGYTF
clone_size: few; j_call: TRBJ2-1; v_call: TRBV28; d_call: NA; cdr3_nt: TGTGCCAGCAGTTTCGATCTCTACGAACCGGGGAATGAGCAGTTCTTC; cdr3_aa: CASSFDLYEPGNEQFF
clone_size: NA; j_call: TRBJ2-2; v_call: TRBV5-1; d_call: TRBD2; cdr3_nt: TGCGCCAGCAGCTTAGGGTATAGCGGGAGGAGCACCGGGGAGCTGTTTTTT; cdr3_aa: CASSLGYSGRSTGELFF
clone_size: many; j_call: TRBJ1-5; v_call: TRBV29-1; d_call: NA; cdr3_nt: TGCAGCGTTGGAGGACAGAATCAGCCCCAGCATTTT; cdr3_aa: CSVGGQNQPQHF
clone_size: NA; j_call: TRBJ2-7; v_call: TRBV6-1; d_call: NA; cdr3_nt: TGTGCCAGCAGGCGCGTCTCGTGGGGGGGCCTCCACGAGCAGTACTTC; cdr3_aa: CASRRVSWGGLHEQYF
clone_size: NA; j_call: TRBJ1-1; v_call: TRBV7-9; d_call: NA; cdr3_nt: TGTGCCAGCAGCTTAGGTAACGGTGCCGCAGCTGAAGCTTTCTTT; cdr3_aa: CASSLGNGAAAEAFF
clone_size: NA; j_call: TRBJ2-3; v_call: TRBV2; d_call: NA; cdr3_nt: TGTGCCACAACAGAATTTGACAGGAGAAGCACAGATACGCAGTATTTT; cdr3_aa: CATTEFDRRSTDTQYF